These T cell receptor beta chains were read from a single sample in a study of cytomegalovirus exposure and HLA in healthy donors. The repertoire was sequenced with immunoSEQ multiplex PCR; TCRdb's copy has only in-frame clones and lacks some. The sample holds fewer than 140,000 clones, 75% seen once. What was sequenced was PBMCs. These receptors originate from a male donor in good health and CMV-seropositive. The CDR3 runs from the conserved cysteine through the conserved F or W.

V	J	length	CDR3
TRBV5-8	TRBJ2-5	13	CASSLDNQETQYF
TRBV30	TRBJ1-3	16	CAWRWPGSLSGNTIYF
TRBV5-1	TRBJ1-4	15	CASSLGGATNEKLFF
TRBV5-1	TRBJ1-5	13	CASSPAGSEPQHF
TRBV18	TRBJ1-3	15	CASSPPGDSGNTIYF
TRBV29-1	TRBJ1-1	13	CSVGQVQNTEAFF
TRBV7-2	TRBJ2-2	17	CASSLPGLAVVAGELFF
TRBV15	TRBJ1-1	13	CATSLTGWTEAFF
TRBV7-7	TRBJ2-7	14	CASSPGTSVYEQYF
TRBV4-1	TRBJ1-2	14	CASSQEGRGDGYTF
TRBV13	TRBJ1-2	14	CASSQQGAGYGYTF
TRBV7-2	TRBJ1-1	14	CASPPGTGSTEAFF
TRBV4-2	TRBJ2-3	12	CASSPNTDTQYF
TRBV9	TRBJ2-3	16	CASSVVSGGSTDTQYF
TRBV5-5	TRBJ2-7	15	CASSLQREAFYEQYF
TRBV9	TRBJ2-5	15	CASSVGGGAGETQYF
TRBV6-5	TRBJ1-1	13	CASSPSGISEAFF
TRBV9	TRBJ2-3	16	CASSVGRDRVTDTQYF
TRBV19	TRBJ2-6	18	CASSSTGQVLSGANVLTF
TRBV6-5	TRBJ2-7	14	CASSLANGFYEQYF
TRBV6-5	TRBJ1-2	14	CASSRDSLNYGYTF
TRBV30	TRBJ2-6	14	CAWGRGAGANVLTF
TRBV29-1	TRBJ2-7	13	CSVFTSGRYEQYF
TRBV28	TRBJ1-5	14	CASRLPGQGMPQHF
TRBV4-3	TRBJ2-2	15	CASRYSGVDTGELFF
TRBV28	TRBJ1-1	14	CASSPRTRGTEAFF
TRBV7-6	TRBJ2-1	16	CASSFYGSGSFNEQFF
TRBV5-4	TRBJ1-1	15	CASSKKPPTNTEAFF
TRBV5-1	TRBJ2-3	16	CASSLYSGSVADTQYF
TRBV19	TRBJ2-3	15	CASSMGGTGADTQYF
TRBV28	TRBJ1-4	12	CAIGRGSEKLFF
TRBV6-5	TRBJ2-7	16	CASSYSGGRSSYEQYF
TRBV4-2	TRBJ2-2	14	CASSRRDNTGELFF
TRBV10-1	TRBJ2-7	14	CASTPGQTLYEQYF
TRBV7-2	TRBJ2-1	13	CASRPGEGNEQFF
TRBV5-1	TRBJ1-2	16	CASSLSGTGDIYGYTF
TRBV7-9	TRBJ1-6	15	CASSHSGGYNSPLHF
TRBV15	TRBJ1-4	16	CATSRDPSATNEKLFF
TRBV4-1	TRBJ1-1	15	CASSQGQSSLTEAFF
TRBV5-4	TRBJ1-6	15	CASSLFIAAGSPLHF
TRBV18	TRBJ1-2	15	CASSRTGGNAFGYTF
TRBV30	TRBJ1-4	11	CAWSVQEKLFF
TRBV28	TRBJ2-7	10	CASSHYEQYF
TRBV6-5	TRBJ1-2	15	CASSYSGQANYGYTF
TRBV9	TRBJ1-5	15	CASSVGPNSNQPQHF
TRBV19	TRBJ1-1	13	CASRKPKATEAFF
TRBV6-1	TRBJ2-7	13	CASSLGGYGEQYF
TRBV28	TRBJ2-5	16	CASSTTSLTGQETQYF